These 28 T cell receptor beta chains were all obtained from the same sample, sequenced in a study of CD8+ T cells in alopecia areata. Reverse transcription of extracted RNA yielded cDNA, which provided the sequencing template. The method was immunoSEQ multiplex PCR; TCRdb's version includes in-frame clones alone and lacks a portion of them. The sample holds 130,000 to 150,000 clones; 82% are singletons and the top ten take more than 20%. Treatment defined: oral pan-JAK inhibitor, 5-10 mg twice daily. The specimen comprised CD8+ T cells sorted from blood, sampled at week 4, from a patient treated with tofacitinib. The source is a human donor with alopecia areata.

V and J are TRBV7-3 and TRBJ1-2, with 8 bases fitting TRBD1. The CDR3 is made up of 14 amino acids. V lost 5 bases, J lost 4 bases, and 6 bases stayed unmatched. Germline CDR1 SGHTA, CDR2 FQGTGA. CDR3 nucleotide sequence: TGTGCCAGCAGCCCTCTTACAGGGGGCTATGGCTACACCTTC. It translates to CASSPLTGGYGYTF.

This rearrangement joins TRBV2 to TRBJ2-1; D is uncertain. The V end lost 7 bases, the J end lost 6 bases, and 13 bases lay between the germline ends. There are 13 residues in the CDR3. The germline CDR1 and CDR2 sequences are SNHLY and FYNNEI. CDR3 protein: CASNTAGGNEQFF. CDR3 bases: TGTGCCAGCAACACGGCCGGCGGCAATGAGCAGTTCTTC.

This chain links TRBV6-5 with TRBJ2-7; D might be TRBD1 (5 bases). The CDR3 contains 14 residues. Between the trimmed V and J ends, which lost 5 bases and 0 bases, there was a span of 11 bases. CDR1 and CDR2 (germline): MNHEY, SVGAGI. CDR3 DNA sequence: TGTGCCAGCAGTCCTCGACAGCTCTCCTACGAGCAGTACTTC. Amino acid sequence: CASSPRQLSYEQYF.

The chain joins TRBV6-5 to TRBJ2-3; D gene uncertain. Germline V gene lookup returns CDR1 MNHEY and CDR2 SVGAGI. V was clipped by 2 bases and J by 4 bases, with 1 base between them. This CDR3 is built from 11 residues. This chain's CDR3 is CASSYADTQYF. The DNA of the CDR3 is TGTGCCAGCAGTTACGCAGATACGCAGTATTTT.

J is TRBJ2-3 and V is TRBV27, with D perhaps matching TRBD2 (7 bases). V lost 9 bases and J 1 base, leaving 17 bases between the germline ends. This CDR3 region has 15 residues. CDR1 is MNHEY, CDR2 SMNVEV, per germline (reference sequence). The CDR3 sequence: CASRGSGGGTDTQYF. Written as DNA, the CDR3 is TGTGCCAGTAGGGGGTCGGGGGGCGGCACAGATACGCAGTATTTT.

V is TRBV20-1 and J is TRBJ2-5, with 7 bases that match TRBD1. Germline trimming cut 8 bases from V and 5 bases from J; bases unmatched to any gene: 2. The CDR3 consists of 10 residues. CDR1 is DFQATT and CDR2 is SNEGSKA in the germline V gene (reference sequence). The CDR3 protein is CSFRGETQYF. For the CDR3, the DNA is TGCAGTTTCAGGGGGGAGACCCAGTACTTC.

This clone showed up just once. The chain's CDR3 is CASSFSAGGMAGELFF. The CDR3 DNA follows: TGTGCCAGCAGCTTCTCAGCGGGGGGCATGGCCGGGGAGCTGTTTTTT. The rearrangement joins TRBV7-2 to TRBJ2-2, with TRBD2 identical over 9 bases. Trimming at V came to 3 bases and at J to 6 bases, leaving 8 bases not matched to a gene. The CDR3 has 16 amino acids. CDR1 is SGHTA and CDR2 is FQGNSA in the germline V gene.

The genes are TRBV30 and TRBJ2-7, with TRBD2 matching over 8 bases. V dropped 2 bases and J dropped 4; count of bases not matched to a gene: 4. CDR3 length equals 13 residues. In germline, CDR1 is GTSNPN, CDR2 SVGIG (reference sequence). In DNA, the CDR3 is TGTGCCTGGAGTTCGAGCGGGGGATACGAGCAGTACTTC. Residues: CAWSSSGGYEQYF.

V gene TRBV5-5 combines with J gene TRBJ1-2, with D unclear. From germline, CDR1 is SGHKS and CDR2 YYEKEE (reference sequence). This CDR3 comprises 13 residues. V was shortened by 1 base and J by 9 bases, with 13 bases between the two germline ends. Here the CDR3 DNA reads TGTGCCAGCAGCTTGTCTGATTCCGTAAGCTACACCTTC. The encoded protein is CASSLSDSVSYTF.

This clone was counted a few times. DNA of the CDR3: TGTGCCAGCAGCTGGCCGGGACTAGGAACAGATACGCAGTATTTT. Its protein product is CASSWPGLGTDTQYF. The rearrangement joins TRBV5-4 to TRBJ2-3, with TRBD2 matching over 8 bases. Germline V gives CDR1 SGHNT, CDR2 YYREEE (reference sequence). This CDR3 has 15 amino acids. The V segment lost 3 bases and the J segment 3 bases; nucleotides outside the gene matches: 6.

The chain combines TRBV6-5 with TRBJ1-2; D is undetermined. The CDR3 extends over 13 amino acids. V was pared by 8 bases and J by 5 bases, with 15 bases between. Germline V gene lookup returns CDR1 MNHEY and CDR2 SVGAGI. The CDR3 loop reads CASSVGFKYGYTF. The CDR3 DNA reads as TGTGCCAGCTCCGTGGGGTTCAAGTATGGCTACACCTTC.

J is TRBJ2-1 and V is TRBV7-9; 9 bases agree with TRBD2. Trimming took 5 bases from V and 0 from J; bases not matched to a gene: 11. CDR3 size: 18 residues. The germline gives CDR1 SEHNR, CDR2 FQNEAQ (reference sequence). The CDR3 DNA sequence: TGTGCCAGCAGCCCCCGGACTAGCGTAACAAGCTCCTACAATGAGCAGTTCTTC. It yields the protein CASSPRTSVTSSYNEQFF.

The chain employs TRBV7-8 and TRBJ2-5; D is possibly TRBD1 (5 bases). V lost 4 bases, J lost 4 bases, and 10 bases lay in between. This CDR3 is built from 13 residues. Looked up from germline, CDR1 is SGHVS and CDR2 is FQNEAQ. In DNA, the CDR3 is TGTGCCAGCAGCTACGTTACAGGAGAGACCCAGTACTTC. Translation: CASSYVTGETQYF.

The chain employs TRBV7-9 and TRBJ2-5; TRBD2 matches 8 bases. Looked up from germline, CDR1 is SEHNR and CDR2 is FQNEAQ (reference sequence). The CDR3 extends over 14 amino acids. V was pared by 5 bases and J by 4 bases, with 6 bases of the junction left unmatched. The CDR3 DNA reads as TGTGCCAGCAGCCCCAGACTAGCGAGAGAGACCCAGTACTTC. Its translation: CASSPRLARETQYF.

The rearrangement joins TRBV20-1 to TRBJ2-7; TRBD2 might be the D (5 bases). CDR1 and CDR2 from the germline V gene are DFQATT and SNEGSKA (reference sequence). V lost 3 bases and J lost 6, with 9 bases in between. The CDR3 has 11 amino acids. The CDR3 spells CSASPGLEQYF. CDR3 nucleotides: TGCAGTGCTAGCCCCGGACTCGAGCAGTACTTC.

This clone has only one observation. V and J are TRBV7-9 and TRBJ2-7; D may be TRBD1 (6 bases). Deletions cut 5 bases from V and 3 bases from J, with 14 bases between. Germline lookup yields CDR1 SEHNR and CDR2 FQNEAQ (reference sequence). This CDR3 has 14 residues. The CDR3 loop reads CASSGPGHLYEQYF. The DNA of the CDR3 is TGTGCCAGCAGCGGTCCGGGACACCTCTACGAGCAGTACTTC. Variable domain in full (rest from reference TRBV7-9 and TRBJ2-7): DTGVSQNPRHKITKRGQNVTFRCDPISEHNRLYWYRQTLGQGPEFLTYFQNEAQLEKSRLLSDRFSAERPKGSFSTLEIQRTEQGDSAMYLCASSGPGHLYEQYFGPGTRLTVT.

This chain connects TRBV4-3 to TRBJ2-1; maybe TRBD1 (6 bases). Germline CDR1 is LGHNA and CDR2 is YSLEER. The CDR3 length is 17 residues. Trimming shortened V by 0 bases and J by 3 bases, and 15 bases separated the two germline ends. The CDR3 DNA is TGCGCCAGCAGCCAAGAGGGAACAGGGAATTTCTACAATGAGCAGTTCTTC. Residues: CASSQEGTGNFYNEQFF.

The chain couples TRBV7-9 to TRBJ2-5; 8 bases agree with TRBD2. V lost 4 bases to trimming and J lost 2 bases; unmatched junction nucleotides: 6. Germline V gene sequence: CDR1 SEHNR, CDR2 FQNEAQ (reference sequence). CDR3 length: 15 amino acids. The DNA for the CDR3 is TGTGCCAGCAGCTCCTTAGCGGGGAGACAAGAGACCCAGTACTTC. Protein sequence: CASSSLAGRQETQYF.

The genes are TRBV13 and TRBJ1-1, with TRBD1 as a possible D gene (5 bases). The CDR3 consists of 17 residues. Germline CDR1 reads PRHDT; CDR2 reads FYEKMQ (reference sequence). V was shortened by 1 base and J by 5 bases, with 20 bases between the two germline ends. The CDR3 DNA follows: TGTGCCAGCAGCTTAGCGCAGGGTATGGATTTTAGGACTGAAGCTTTCTTT. As protein: CASSLAQGMDFRTEAFF.

This rearrangement joins TRBV4-2 to TRBJ2-3; D might be TRBD2 (6 bases). CDR1 is LGHNA and CDR2 is YNFKEQ in the germline V gene. The CDR3 is 12 amino acids. V lost 3 bases, J lost 5 bases, and 6 bases lay in between. CDR3 sequence (DNA): TGTGCCAGCAGCCAGGGACTAGATACGCAGTATTTT. This sequence encodes CASSQGLDTQYF.

The V call is TRBV5-8, the J call TRBJ2-7; D uncertain. The CDR3 extends over 14 amino acids. Germline lookup yields CDR1 SGHTS and CDR2 YDEGEE. The V and J ends lost 2 bases and 2 bases respectively, with 11 bases between them. CDR3 in amino acids: CASSFGSDTYEQYF. CDR3 bases: TGTGCCAGCAGCTTCGGTTCAGATACCTACGAGCAGTACTTC.

The chain has TRBV27 and TRBJ2-1; weak D call: TRBD1 (5 bases). V shed 2 bases and J shed 6 bases, with 14 bases lying between them. Germline lookup yields CDR1 MNHEY and CDR2 SMNVEV (reference sequence). The CDR3 loop spans 15 amino acids. The CDR3 sequence is CASSLGIRAFNEQFF. DNA of the CDR3: TGTGCCAGCAGTTTAGGTATCAGGGCCTTCAATGAGCAGTTCTTC.

The table lists this clone with a few counts. This rearrangement joins TRBV7-2 to TRBJ1-4; TRBD1 agrees at 9 bases. Looked up from germline, CDR1 is SGHTA and CDR2 is FQGNSA. The CDR3 loop spans 16 amino acids. The V and J ends lost 5 bases and 8 bases, in that order; junction bases with no gene match: 12. This CDR3 is CASSPPEQGAEEKLFF. The CDR3 DNA reads as TGTGCCAGCAGCCCTCCCGAACAGGGGGCTGAGGAAAAACTGTTTTTT.

The V call is TRBV2, the J call TRBJ2-5; D is possibly TRBD1 (6 bases). Germline V gives CDR1 SNHLY, CDR2 FYNNEI. The V and J ends lost 7 bases and 1 base respectively, with 13 bases between them. The CDR3 consists of 14 residues. CDR3 loop: CASMGAHPQETQYF. The DNA for the CDR3 is TGTGCCAGCATGGGGGCGCACCCCCAAGAGACCCAGTACTTC.

The chain links TRBV27 to TRBJ1-2, with D possibly TRBD1 on 5 matching bases. V dropped 6 bases and J dropped 5 bases, with 19 bases sitting between them. The CDR3 consists of 15 residues. From germline, CDR1 is MNHEY and CDR2 SMNVEV (reference sequence). The CDR3 loop is CASSPGTDLWYGYTF. CDR3 DNA sequence: TGTGCCAGCAGCCCGGGGACGGACCTCTGGTATGGCTACACCTTC.

The rearrangement uses TRBV4-1 and TRBJ1-2; perhaps TRBD1 as D (5 bases). Trimming took off 1 base at V and 7 bases at J, with 13 bases between the two ends. CDR1 is MGHRA, CDR2 YSYEKL, per germline. The CDR3 loop spans 14 amino acids. CDR3 in amino acids: CASSQVGQGGGYTF. CDR3 nucleotides: TGCGCCAGCAGCCAAGTCGGCCAGGGAGGTGGCTACACCTTC.

Worth noting for this clone: At the DNA level, this CDR3 is encoded by other sequences in the same sample as well. V is TRBV7-9 and J is TRBJ2-7; perhaps TRBD2 as D (5 bases). The V and J ends lost 11 bases and 0 bases respectively, with 11 bases between them. The CDR3 covers 12 residues. From germline, CDR1 is SEHNR and CDR2 FQNEAQ (reference sequence). The CDR3, as DNA: TGTGCCTCCCGGGGAGCCTCCTACGAGCAGTACTTC. Amino acid sequence: CASRGASYEQYF.

The genes are TRBV27 and TRBJ2-3; TRBD2 matches at 10 bases. The CDR3 sequence is 14 residues long. Trimming took 5 bases from V and 3 from J; bases not matched to a gene: 2. Germline CDR1 MNHEY, CDR2 SMNVEV (reference sequence). The CDR3 sequence is CASSGLAVTDTQYF. The CDR3 DNA is TGTGCCAGCAGTGGACTAGCGGTGACAGATACGCAGTATTTT.